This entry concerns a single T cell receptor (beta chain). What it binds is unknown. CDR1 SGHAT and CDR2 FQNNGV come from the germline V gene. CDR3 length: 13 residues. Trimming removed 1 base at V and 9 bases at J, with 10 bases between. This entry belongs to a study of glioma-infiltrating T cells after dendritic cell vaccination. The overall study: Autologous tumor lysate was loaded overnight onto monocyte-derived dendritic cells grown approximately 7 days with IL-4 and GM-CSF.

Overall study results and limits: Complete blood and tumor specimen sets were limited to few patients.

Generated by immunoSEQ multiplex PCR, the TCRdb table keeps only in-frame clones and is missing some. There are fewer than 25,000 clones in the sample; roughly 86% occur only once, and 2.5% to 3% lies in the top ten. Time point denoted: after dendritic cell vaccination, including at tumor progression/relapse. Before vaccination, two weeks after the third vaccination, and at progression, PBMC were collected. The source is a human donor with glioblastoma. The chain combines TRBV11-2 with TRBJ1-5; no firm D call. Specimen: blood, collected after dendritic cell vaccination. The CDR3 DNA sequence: TGTGCCAGCAGCTTAGGGGCGATCTGGCCCCAGCATTTT. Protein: CASSLGAIWPQHF.